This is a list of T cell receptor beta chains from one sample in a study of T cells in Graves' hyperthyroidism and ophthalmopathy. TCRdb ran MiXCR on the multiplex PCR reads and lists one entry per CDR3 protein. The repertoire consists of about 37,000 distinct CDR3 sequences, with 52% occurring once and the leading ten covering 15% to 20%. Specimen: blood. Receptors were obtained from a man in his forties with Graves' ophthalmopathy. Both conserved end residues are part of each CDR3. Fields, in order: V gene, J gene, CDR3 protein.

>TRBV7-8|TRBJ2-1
CASSPRTSGSMTYNEQFF
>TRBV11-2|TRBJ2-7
CASSLEVAGRRYEQYF
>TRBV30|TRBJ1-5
CAWATLYSNQPQHF
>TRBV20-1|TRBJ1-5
CSASTGTDQPQHF
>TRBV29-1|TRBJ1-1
CSVVALSAFF
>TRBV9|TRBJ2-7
CASSPTGQGTYEQYF
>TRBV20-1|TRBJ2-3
CSAMSGTYNEQYF
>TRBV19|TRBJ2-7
CASSTTWSPNYEQYF
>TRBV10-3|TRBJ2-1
CAISDSGTSGYNEQFF
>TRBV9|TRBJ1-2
CASSKPGTANGYTF
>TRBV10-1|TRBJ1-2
CASSESRLGGSSGYTF
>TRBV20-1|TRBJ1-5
CSATGATINQPQHF
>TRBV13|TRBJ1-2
CASSLREYYGYTF